The T cell receptor beta chain described here comes from a study of Ad26.COV2.S vaccination and SARS-CoV-2 variants. Study results and caveats: Vaccine recipients posted higher spike-specific TCR breadth than their placebo counterparts. Participants given vaccine showed non-spike TCR breadth similar to that of placebo recipients.

Repertoires were generated with immunoSEQ multiplex PCR, while TCRdb's copy carries only in-frame clones and drops some. The table records some 410,000 clones, around 93% of them present only once. V dropped 5 bases and J dropped 5 bases, with 17 bases sitting between them. The length of the CDR3 is 15 residues. Germline CDR1 SEHNR, CDR2 FQNEAQ (reference sequence). Treatment of the sample: roughly 19 received Ad26.COV2.S at low or high dose, single or two shots; 5 received placebo; per-sample allocation not given. Following the first vaccine or placebo injection, samples were taken on day 63. Boston provided a donor who was an adult aged 18-55 years. Immunization relied on an Ad26 vector, which expressed Wuhan-strain SARS-CoV-2 spike. A remark on this clone: No antigen is known for it.

This sequence originates from a person between 18 and 60 years old who received the Ad26.COV2.S COVID-19 vaccine or a placebo. The chain combines TRBV7-9 with TRBJ2-3; D might be TRBD2 (7 bases). Sequenced material: peripheral blood, taken in a trial of Ad26.COV2.S vaccine versus placebo. For the CDR3, the DNA is TGTGCCAGCAGCGGAGAGGGGGGGCGTTTAGATACGCAGTATTTT. Residues: CASSGEGGRLDTQYF.